This T cell receptor (beta chain) was recorded in a study of blood T cells in healthy people across ages. The sample holds many counts of this clonotype. V shed 2 bases and J shed 8 bases, with 15 bases lying between them. CDR1 MNHEY and CDR2 SVGAGI come from the germline V gene. This CDR3 contains 14 residues. Alongside a J-beta primer mix, a sample-barcoded 5' primer served in a second PCR lasting roughly 6 to 11 cycles. Every single cDNA molecule received a tag from a template-switch adaptor with 12 random nucleotides. TCRdb re-analysed the 5' RACE reads in MiXCR, keeping a single row per CDR3 protein. The sample consists of about 1.7 million distinct CDR3 sequences, 28% of them appearing once. Caucasian individuals from Russia who were healthy and aged 6 to 90 acted as donors.

This clonotype was obtained from a woman between 25 and 40 years old in good health. Source material: blood. The rearrangement joins TRBV6-5 to TRBJ1-2; D is unresolved. CDR3 region: CASSYDLSDGGYTF. CDR3 in DNA: TGTGCCAGCAGTTACGACCTCTCCGACGGAGGCTACACCTTC.